These 2 T cell receptor beta chains share one sample of origin, sequenced in a study of cytomegalovirus exposure and HLA in healthy donors. This table comes from immunoSEQ multiplex PCR, and its TCRdb copy is limited to in-frame clones, with some not included. The repertoire holds a few hundred thousand clones, with roughly 84% as singletons. Sequences were obtained from PBMCs. These receptors were taken from a man between 18 and 29 years old in good health and CMV-seropositive.

V gene TRBV5-1 combines with J gene TRBJ2-3, with 10 positions matching TRBD2. CDR3 length equals 16 residues. V was pared by 2 bases and J by 0 bases, with 3 bases of the junction left unmatched. Looked up from germline, CDR1 is SGHRS and CDR2 is YFSETQ. CDR3: CASSFGTSVSTDTQYF. The CDR3 nucleotides are TGCGCCAGCAGCTTCGGGACTAGCGTAAGCACAGATACGCAGTATTTT.

The genes are TRBV30 and TRBJ2-2; D possibly corresponds to TRBD1 (5 bases). Trimming took off 3 bases at V and 7 bases at J, with 24 bases between the two ends. This CDR3 contains 17 residues. CDR1 GTSNPN and CDR2 SVGIG come from the germline V gene (reference sequence). CDR3 region: CAWRRGAGRVEHGELFF. DNA of the CDR3: TGTGCCTGGAGACGTGGGGCCGGCAGGGTAGAACACGGGGAGCTGTTTTTT.